This paragraph reports one T cell receptor beta chain. Its antigen remains unknown. Using a constant-region primer together with ProtoScript II reverse transcriptase, TCR beta cDNA was made from roughly 540 ng of total RNA. Employing slightly modified ARM-PCR, three nested multiplex PCR rounds were run, and these gave rise to the TCR beta libraries. Forward primers for TRBV1-TRBV30 and a C-beta reverse primer served the first two PCR rounds, at about 10 cycles each. TCRdb reprocessed the multiplex PCR reads via MiXCR and lists one record per CDR3 protein. The data show around 190,000 distinct CDR3 sequences, approximately 86% seen once. The entry originates in a study of tumor-infiltrating lymphocytes in primary liver carcinoma. Study as a whole: Patients of both sexes were 30 to 69 years old. Points from the study as a whole: Compared with blood, tumor repertoires held significantly more in their top 250 clones.

The roughly 19-32 mg bulk tissue piece was not sorted before simultaneous RNA and DNA extraction. The study enrolled treatment-naive patients with chronic HBV infection. The study sampled five separate regions from each tumor. The CDR3 spans 14 residues. The chain couples TRBV21-1 to TRBJ2-7; the listed D gene, TRBD2, was not tested against the DNA. TRBV21-1 is a pseudogene locus. Sequenced: tumor tissue from primary liver carcinoma. This receptor was identified in a man aged 35-49 years with primary liver carcinoma and hepatitis B virus infection. CDR3 bases: TGTGCCAGAACGGGACCAGCGGGATCCAACGAGCAGTACTTC. Translating gives CARTGPAGSNEQYF.